What follows are 8 T cell receptor beta chains derived from one specimen sequenced in a study of blood T cell repertoires in COVID-19. TCRdb's copy holds only in-frame clones and misses some; the assay was immunoSEQ multiplex PCR. Found here are over 350,000 clones, approximately 90% of them singletons; the top ten hold approximately 2%. Sequenced input: PBMCs or T cells enriched from blood (not recorded which). The receptors were gathered from a woman between 18 and 29 years old with acute COVID-19.

This clone was observed a single time. The chain carries TRBV3-1 (or the pseudogene TRBV3-2) and TRBJ1-1, with D unclear. CDR3 length: 16 amino acids. Germline CDR1 reads LGHDT; CDR2 reads YNNKEL (reference sequence). The V gene lost 0 bases and the J gene lost 5 bases, with 16 bases spanning the gap. CDR3 DNA: TGTGCCAGCAGCCAAGAGAGGCAGTCCGGGGATACTGAAGCTTTCTTT. Translated: CASSQERQSGDTEAFF.

The chain joins TRBV19 to TRBJ2-7; tentatively, D is TRBD1 (6 bases). The CDR3 sequence is 14 residues long. The ends were cut back, 4 bases at V and 5 bases at J, with 15 bases in the middle. Germline V lookup: CDR1 LNHDA, CDR2 SQIVND (reference sequence). The CDR3 DNA reads as TGTGCCAGTAGTAGAAGGACAGTCCCTCACGAGCAGTACTTC. Translating gives CASSRRTVPHEQYF.

The chain uses TRBV2 and TRBJ2-7; D may be TRBD1 (5 bases). This CDR3 spans 13 amino acids. The V end lost 0 bases, the J end lost 5 bases, and 8 bases lay between the germline ends. Germline CDR1 is SNHLY and CDR2 is FYNNEI. CDR3 in amino acids: CASSEAEGDEQYF. The CDR3 DNA reads TGTGCCAGCAGTGAAGCGGAAGGGGACGAGCAGTACTTC.

This chain links TRBV27 with TRBJ1-6, with D possibly TRBD1 on 6 matching bases. The CDR3 runs 14 residues. Germline CDR1 and CDR2: MNHEY and SMNVEV (reference sequence). Trimming left V 5 bases short and J 5 bases short, with 10 bases between. The CDR3 sequence is CASSPDSHNSPLHF. CDR3 in DNA: TGTGCCAGCAGTCCGGACAGTCATAATTCACCCCTCCACTTT.

This rearrangement joins TRBV12-3 or TRBV12-4 to TRBJ2-2; D gene ambiguous. This CDR3 contains 12 residues. Trimming stripped 4 bases from V and 5 bases from J, with 5 bases between. The CDR3 DNA reads TGTGCCAGCAGTTCTCTAACCGGGGAGCTGTTTTTT. Residues: CASSSLTGELFF.

This clone was found a few times. The chain joins TRBV7-9 to TRBJ1-1, with D possibly matching TRBD1 (6 bases). This CDR3 spans 15 amino acids. V was pared by 5 bases and J by 0 bases, with 13 bases between. Germline V gene data show CDR1 as SEHNR and CDR2 as FQNEAQ (reference sequence). The CDR3 loop is CASSDNRDVNTEAFF. DNA for the CDR3: TGTGCCAGCAGCGACAACAGGGACGTGAACACTGAAGCTTTCTTT.

This rearrangement joins TRBV19 to TRBJ2-7, with 9 bases identical to TRBD1. The V gene end was trimmed by 4 bases and the J gene end by 6 bases; junction bases not matched to a gene: 13. Germline V gene lookup returns CDR1 LNHDA and CDR2 SQIVND (reference sequence). The CDR3 runs 16 residues. The CDR3 sequence: CASSRTTGTGQGEQYF. Written as DNA, the CDR3 is TGTGCCAGTAGTAGGACCACCGGGACAGGGCAAGGCGAGCAGTACTTC.

For the CDR3, the DNA is TGTGCCAGCAGCCACACTCTAGCGGGATTCTACGAGCAGTACTTC. Translated, it gives CASSHTLAGFYEQYF. V is TRBV3-1 (or the pseudogene TRBV3-2) and J is TRBJ2-7, with 9 bases fitting TRBD2. CDR1 and CDR2 from the germline V gene are LGHDT and YNNKEL (reference sequence). CDR3 length: 15 amino acids. Trimming took 3 bases from V and 3 from J; bases not matched to a gene: 6.